The 19 T cell receptor beta chains below were found in one sample sequenced in a study of cytomegalovirus exposure and HLA in healthy donors. The PCR made use of 60 Vbeta and 13 Jbeta primers. The method was immunoSEQ multiplex PCR; TCRdb's version includes in-frame clones alone and lacks a portion of them. The sample carries about 190,000 clones, around three quarters recorded once. The material sequenced was PBMCs. Receptor source: a woman under 30 in good health and CMV-seronegative.

The CDR3 reads CASSVTSGKEQGTQYF. CDR3 coding DNA: TGTGCCAGCAGCGTAACTAGCGGGAAAGAGCAGGGTACGCAGTATTTT. The rearrangement joins TRBV7-9 to TRBJ2-3; the match to TRBD2 covers 10 bases. The V gene's germline CDR1 is SEHNR and CDR2 FQNEAQ (reference sequence). Trimming at V came to 5 bases and at J to 8 bases, leaving 13 bases not matched to a gene. The CDR3 has 16 amino acids.

The chain carries TRBV5-1 and TRBJ2-7; TRBD1 agrees at 8 bases. Germline assignment: CDR1 SGHRS and CDR2 YFSETQ. With V trimmed by 0 bases and J by 2 bases, 4 bases remained unmatched. CDR3 length equals 15 residues. CDR3 DNA sequence: TGCGCCAGCAGCTTGGCCGGGACAGGCACCTACGAGCAGTACTTC. Translating it yields CASSLAGTGTYEQYF. Complete variable domain (other parts from reference TRBV5-1 and TRBJ2-7): KAGVTQTPRYLIKTRGQQVTLSCSPISGHRSVSWYQQTPGQGLQFLFEYFSETQRNKGNFPGRFSGRQFSNSRSEMNVSTLELGDSALYLCASSLAGTGTYEQYFGPGTRLTVT.

This clone was seen only once. The rearrangement joins TRBV4-3 to TRBJ2-7, with a possible D match to TRBD2 (5 bases). Trimming cost V 1 base and J 2 bases, with 12 bases left between them. From germline, CDR1 is LGHNA and CDR2 YSLEER. There are 15 residues in the CDR3. The CDR3 spells CASSQGTGETYEQYF. CDR3 nucleotide sequence: TGCGCCAGCAGCCAAGGTACCGGGGAGACCTACGAGCAGTACTTC.

The CDR3 here is CAWSIPPGGTEAFF. The CDR3 DNA is TGTGCCTGGAGTATACCTCCAGGGGGAACTGAAGCTTTCTTT. The rearrangement uses TRBV30 and TRBJ1-1, with 7 bases that match TRBD1. CDR3 length: 14 amino acids. With V trimmed by 2 bases and J by 5 bases, 8 bases remained unmatched. Germline V gene sequence: CDR1 GTSNPN, CDR2 SVGIG (reference sequence).

V and J are TRBV9 and TRBJ1-4; weak D call: TRBD1 (5 bases). Per the germline V gene, CDR1 is SGDLS and CDR2 is YYNGEE. The CDR3 extends over 15 amino acids. The V and J ends lost 1 base and 7 bases respectively, with 14 bases between them. In nucleotides, the CDR3 is TGTGCCAGCAGCGTATCTGGGGCTGTGGGTGAAAAACTGTTTTTT. The encoded protein is CASSVSGAVGEKLFF.

The V gene is TRBV28, the J gene TRBJ1-2; D is possibly TRBD1 (6 bases). The V gene lost 3 bases and the J gene lost 12 bases, with 17 bases spanning the gap. The CDR3 is 13 amino acids. Germline CDR1 is MDHEN and CDR2 is SYDVKM. CDR3 sequence: CASSFGQRGPHTF. In DNA, the CDR3 is TGTGCCAGCAGTTTCGGACAGCGAGGCCCCCACACCTTC.

The chain links TRBV10-3 to TRBJ1-1, with 8 bases lining up with TRBD1. The length of the CDR3 is 15 residues. Germline V gene lookup returns CDR1 ENHRY and CDR2 SYGVKD. V trimming: 4 bases; J trimming: 1 base; junction bases outside the gene matches: 5. This CDR3 reads CAISVSDRGNTEAFF. The CDR3 DNA reads TGTGCCATCAGTGTTTCTGACAGGGGGAACACTGAAGCTTTCTTT.

The V gene is TRBV6-1, the J gene TRBJ1-4; D is perhaps TRBD1 (6 bases). Between the trimmed V and J ends, which lost 2 bases and 3 bases, there was a span of 16 bases. Germline CDR1 reads MNHNS; CDR2 reads SASEGT. The CDR3 runs to 17 residues. This CDR3 reads CASSELVRGASNEKLFF. DNA of the CDR3: TGTGCCAGCAGTGAATTAGTCAGGGGCGCATCTAATGAAAAACTGTTTTTT.

The V and J genes are TRBV10-3 and TRBJ2-1, with D tentatively TRBD2 (6 bases). Germline V CDR1 and CDR2: ENHRY, SYGVKD. V lost 6 bases and J lost 8, with 17 bases in between. The CDR3 consists of 14 residues. CDR3 bases: TGTGCCATCAGAAGGGACCTAGCGCAGGATGAGCAGTTCTTC. Protein sequence: CAIRRDLAQDEQFF.

The J gene is TRBJ2-2, the V gene TRBV5-1; 13 bases fit TRBD2. The J segment lost 4 bases and the V segment lost 0 bases, leaving 0 bases of the junction unmatched. The CDR3 is 16 residues long. The V gene's germline CDR1 is SGHRS and CDR2 YFSETQ. The DNA for the CDR3 is TGCGCCAGCAGCTTGGGACTAGCGGGGGGCACCGGGGAGCTGTTTTTT. Translation gives CASSLGLAGGTGELFF.

The chain couples TRBV10-3 to TRBJ1-3; D not resolved. Germline V lookup: CDR1 ENHRY, CDR2 SYGVKD. V lost 3 bases and J lost 6, with 9 bases in between. This CDR3 is built from 13 residues. CDR3 sequence (DNA): TGTGCCATCAGTGACGGAGGGAAAAACACCATATATTTT. Translated: CAISDGGKNTIYF.

This clone was recorded once. The rearrangement uses TRBV6-5 and TRBJ2-3, with D possibly TRBD1 on 6 matching bases. This CDR3 has 15 amino acids. The V end lost 6 bases, the J end lost 3 bases, and 16 bases lay between the germline ends. The germline CDR1 and CDR2 sequences are MNHEY and SVGAGI. The chain's CDR3 is CASRLDAGETDTQYF. DNA for the CDR3: TGTGCCAGCAGGCTTGACGCAGGGGAAACAGATACGCAGTATTTT.

The chain carries TRBV4-1 and TRBJ2-2; TRBD2 is a possible D gene (5 bases). CDR1 is MGHRA, CDR2 YSYEKL, per germline. The CDR3 contains 15 residues. V was cut by 2 bases and J by 6 bases, with 13 bases left in between. CDR3 DNA sequence: TGCGCCAGCAGCCAACCGAACCCGGGGTCCGGGGAGCTGTTTTTT. It is translated as CASSQPNPGSGELFF.

This chain links TRBV9 with TRBJ1-2; TRBD1 matches at 7 bases. Unmatched junction bases numbered 11, after V lost 0 bases and J lost 3 bases. This CDR3 spans 17 amino acids. Germline V lookup: CDR1 SGDLS, CDR2 YYNGEE. The chain's CDR3 is CASSVALDSGTDYGYTF. CDR3 sequence (DNA): TGTGCCAGCAGCGTAGCTCTCGACTCCGGGACAGACTATGGCTACACCTTC. The variable domain in full, completed from reference TRBV9 and TRBJ1-2, reads DSGVTQTPKHLITATGQRVTLRCSPRSGDLSVYWYQQSLDQGLQFLIQYYNGEERAKGNILERFSAQQFPDLHSELNLSSLELGDSALYFCASSVALDSGTDYGYTFGSGTRLTVV.

The table lists this clone with a count of one. The chain links TRBV9 to TRBJ1-2; TRBD1 might be the D (6 bases). Trimming took off 3 bases at V and 4 bases at J, with 25 bases between the two ends. The CDR3 runs to 18 residues. Looked up from germline, CDR1 is SGDLS and CDR2 is YYNGEE. The CDR3 sequence: CASSGSRGGAKPPYGYTF. The CDR3 DNA is TGTGCCAGCAGCGGCTCGAGGGGGGGGGCGAAGCCCCCCTATGGCTACACCTTC.

J is TRBJ2-1 and V is TRBV27; D not certain. CDR1 is MNHEY, CDR2 SMNVEV, per germline (reference sequence). The length of the CDR3 is 13 residues. The V end was cut by 8 bases, the J end by 1 base, with 9 bases between. CDR3 sequence (DNA): TGTGCCAGCCGATTGAGTTCCTACAATGAGCAGTTCTTC. It codes for CASRLSSYNEQFF.

This chain uses TRBV11-2 with TRBJ1-1; D is unclear. Germline-derived CDR1 and CDR2 are SGHAT and FQNNGV. The V end lost 2 bases, the J end lost 0 bases, and 4 bases lay between the germline ends. The CDR3 runs 13 residues. Written as DNA, the CDR3 is TGTGCCAGCAGCTTAATCATGAACACTGAAGCTTTCTTT. Its translation is CASSLIMNTEAFF.

The genes are TRBV4-1 and TRBJ2-7; D may be TRBD1 (5 bases). With 3 bases removed from V and 1 base from J, the gap between germline ends came to 19 bases. CDR3 length: 17 amino acids. The germline V gene has CDR1 MGHRA and CDR2 YSYEKL. The CDR3 sequence: CASSQASYAGNSYEQYF. The CDR3 DNA reads as TGCGCCAGCAGCCAGGCGTCGTACGCAGGGAATTCCTACGAGCAGTACTTC.

This chain links TRBV9 with TRBJ2-2, with 8 bases lining up with TRBD2. The V segment lost 4 bases and the J segment 5 bases; nucleotides outside the gene matches: 4. This CDR3 contains 14 residues. Per germline, CDR1 SGDLS and CDR2 YYNGEE. CDR3 protein: CASSPGGGTGELFF. Here the CDR3 DNA reads TGTGCCAGCAGCCCCGGGGGGGGGACCGGGGAGCTGTTTTTT.